This T cell receptor beta chain derives from a study of blood T cell repertoires in COVID-19. Study-level information: T cells, B-cell-depleted T cells, or PBMCs provided the cDNA or gDNA that served as material.

TCRdb's table, derived via immunoSEQ multiplex PCR, lists solely in-frame clones and lacks some. The table records more than 75,000 clones, 65% to 90% of them present only once. Germline CDR1 KGHDR, CDR2 SFDVKD. This CDR3 spans 19 amino acids. Trimming cost V 4 bases and J 8 bases; bases outside gene matches: 19. The sequence came from an elderly man with active or convalescent COVID-19. The specimen sequenced was peripheral blood. This chain joins TRBV24-1 and TRBJ2-1; TRBD2 agrees at 10 bases. CDR3 DNA: TGTGCCACCAGTGACTCCCGTCACCCGGGACTAGCGCCAGCCGATGAGCAGTTCTTC. It encodes CATSDSRHPGLAPADEQFF.